This TCR beta chain was captured by sequencing in a study of T cells expressing NK-cell markers. Following a re-call of the 5' RACE reads, TCRdb has one entry per CDR3 protein and lacks DNA. The sample includes 550,000 to 600,000 distinct CDR3 sequences. There are 14 residues in the CDR3. Germline CDR1 is SQVTM and CDR2 is ANQGSEA. This receptor was taken from a man younger than 35 in good health. This rearrangement joins TRBV29-1 to TRBJ2-5; TCRdb names TRBD2, which stays unverified in the absence of DNA. Sequencing was carried out using blood T cells: a sorted CD56 or NKG2C T cell subset, CD4+ or CD8+ T cells, or bulk PBMC T cells (not recorded which). CDR3 loop: CSVELAGDQETQYF.